One and the same sample provided the 12 T cell receptor beta chains below, sequenced in a study of T cell responses to AZD1222 COVID-19 vaccine. Here immunoSEQ multiplex PCR was the method, and the copy in TCRdb shows in-frame clones only, minus some. This sample has approximately 120,000 clones, with approximately 80% found just once. The source material was peripheral blood, sampled 28 days after the second AZD1222 dose. Receptors were obtained from an adult who received the AZD1222 COVID-19 vaccine.

The rearrangement links TRBV7-2 to TRBJ2-1; D is uncertain. Germline CDR1 and CDR2: SGHTA and FQGNSA. The V and J ends lost 5 bases and 7 bases respectively, with 6 bases between them. This CDR3 region has 11 residues. CDR3 in DNA: TGTGCCAGCAGCCTTACGAATGAGCAGTTCTTC. It yields the protein CASSLTNEQFF.

J is TRBJ2-1 and V is TRBV7-8; a possible D gene is TRBD1 (5 bases). Germline values: CDR1 SGHVS, CDR2 FQNEAQ. V gave up 5 bases and J gave up 6 bases, with 14 bases separating them. The CDR3 totals 14 residues. Here the CDR3 reads CASSLTVKGNEQFF. In DNA, the CDR3 is TGTGCCAGCAGCCTGACAGTTAAGGGCAATGAGCAGTTCTTC.

This sequence joins TRBV19 and TRBJ1-1, with 7 bases identical to TRBD1. CDR3 length: 16 residues. CDR1 is LNHDA, CDR2 SQIVND, per germline (reference sequence). With 5 bases clipped from V and 3 bases from J, the junction kept 12 bases outside the gene matches. CDR3 amino acids: CASSSYRGAGHTEAFF. The CDR3 DNA sequence: TGTGCCAGTAGTTCCTACAGGGGAGCAGGACACACTGAAGCTTTCTTT.

The chain recombines TRBV4-1 with TRBJ2-4; 7 bases are shared with TRBD2. The CDR3 length is 18 residues. V shed 3 bases and J 6 bases; nucleotides not matched to a gene: 17. CDR1 and CDR2 (germline): MGHRA, YSYEKL. CDR3 in amino acids: CASSHALAGETLGNIQYF. CDR3 sequence (DNA): TGCGCCAGCAGCCATGCTTTGGCGGGGGAGACTCTTGGAAACATTCAGTACTTC.

The J gene is TRBJ1-6, the V gene TRBV7-3; TRBD1 matches at 7 bases. This CDR3 spans 14 amino acids. Germline CDR1 reads SGHTA; CDR2 reads FQGTGA. The J segment lost 5 bases and the V segment lost 2 bases, leaving 0 bases of the junction unmatched. The CDR3 sequence: CASSLGTDNSPLHF. CDR3 sequence (DNA): TGTGCCAGCAGCTTAGGGACAGATAATTCACCCCTCCACTTT.

J is TRBJ2-1 and V is TRBV7-2; 8 positions match TRBD1. Germline V gene lookup returns CDR1 SGHTA and CDR2 FQGNSA. The CDR3 consists of 13 residues. V dropped 5 bases and J dropped 10; count of bases not matched to a gene: 7. CDR3 loop: CASSIGQGEEQFF. The DNA of the CDR3 is TGTGCCAGCAGCATCGGACAGGGCGAGGAGCAGTTCTTC.

The V call is TRBV6-5, the J call TRBJ2-7; 7 bases match TRBD1. The V gene's germline CDR1 is MNHEY and CDR2 SVGAGI. There are 13 residues in the CDR3. J was trimmed by 7 bases and V by 5 bases; bases with no gene match: 8. CDR3 loop: CASSTTGIGEQYF. The CDR3 DNA sequence: TGTGCCAGCAGTACGACAGGGATCGGGGAGCAGTACTTC.

The rearrangement joins TRBV4-1 to TRBJ1-4; 8 bases are shared with TRBD1. The CDR3 totals 17 residues. The J segment lost 0 bases and the V segment lost 3 bases, leaving 6 bases of the junction unmatched. The germline V gene has CDR1 MGHRA and CDR2 YSYEKL. CDR3 nucleotide sequence: TGCGCCAGCAGCCACCAGGGGGCTATTGCAACTAATGAAAAACTGTTTTTT. This translates into CASSHQGAIATNEKLFF.

The gene calls are TRBV30 and TRBJ1-3; D might be TRBD1 (6 bases). The V gene lost 3 bases and the J gene lost 0 bases, with 21 bases spanning the gap. The CDR3 is 18 amino acids. Germline V lookup: CDR1 GTSNPN, CDR2 SVGIG (reference sequence). CDR3 residues: CAWSRKLTGKASGNTIYF. The CDR3 DNA reads TGTGCCTGGAGCCGGAAGTTAACAGGGAAGGCCTCTGGAAACACCATATATTTT.

The CDR3 region is CASSEVGQGYNEQFF. The CDR3 DNA follows: TGTGCCAGCTCCGAGGTCGGACAAGGATACAATGAGCAGTTCTTC. The chain has TRBV5-6 and TRBJ2-1; D might be TRBD1 (5 bases). From germline, CDR1 is SGHDT and CDR2 YYEEEE. The CDR3 runs 15 residues. Between the trimmed V and J ends, which lost 7 bases and 4 bases, there was a span of 18 bases.

This chain connects TRBV19 to TRBJ2-1, with 8 bases matching TRBD2. J gave up 8 bases and V 5 bases, and 14 bases lay outside the gene matches. The CDR3 spans 16 residues. Germline V lookup: CDR1 LNHDA, CDR2 SQIVND (reference sequence). In DNA form, the CDR3 reads TGTGCCAGTAGTGAAAACTTCCGGGGGGGCCTCGATGAGCAGTTCTTC. Protein: CASSENFRGGLDEQFF.

This clone turned up a few times. Its ends do not fully match the called genes, so a read error is possible. This chain joins TRBV7-7 and TRBJ2-3; 10 positions match TRBD2. CDR1 is SSHAT, CDR2 FNYEAQ, per germline (reference sequence). There are 15 residues in the CDR3. The chain's CDR3 is CASSPVAGGLGTQYF. CDR3 in DNA: TGTGCTAGCAGCCCAGTAGCGGGGGGTCTGGGCACGCAGTATTTT. Looking up the rest from reference TRBV7-7 and TRBJ2-3 gives the full variable domain: GAGVSQSPRYKVTKRGQDVTLRCDPISSHATLYWYQQALGQGPEFLTYFNYEAQPDKSGLPSDRFSAERPEGSISTLTIQRTEQRDSAMYRCASSPVAGGLGTQYFGPGTRLTVL.